The rows below give T cell receptor beta chains drawn from one sample of a study of T cells in localized non-small cell lung cancer. TCRdb keeps only in-frame clones here, not all; method: immunoSEQ multiplex PCR. The table records some 14,000 clones, about 86% of them present only once. The specimen comprised peripheral blood, sampled before any cancer treatment. The receptors originated from an older female donor with stage I squamous cell lung carcinoma. CDR3s include the opening cysteine and the closing phenylalanine or tryptophan. Fields, in order: clone size, D gene, V gene, J gene, CDR3 protein, CDR3 DNA. The D gene is left open where the match is weak. Size values are once, few and many counts, or a class for expanded clones, and some rows have none.

few	TRBD1	TRBV2	TRBJ1-6	CASKGAPGSPLHF	TGTGCCAGCAAGGGGGCCCCCGGTTCACCCCTCCACTTT
.	.	TRBV30	TRBJ2-7	CACLFRGPYEQYF	TGTGCCTGTCTTTTCCGGGGCCCCTACGAGCAGTACTTC
.	TRBD1	TRBV15	TRBJ1-5	CATSGDTGVNNQPQHF	TGTGCCACCAGCGGAGATACAGGGGTCAACAATCAGCCCCAGCATTTT
.	.	TRBV2	TRBJ2-2	CATKTGNTGELFF	TGTGCCACCAAGACAGGGAACACCGGGGAGCTGTTTTTT
.	TRBD1	TRBV7-9	TRBJ2-3	CASSSQPTGGTDTQYF	TGTGCCAGCAGCTCGCAACCCACAGGGGGCACAGATACGCAGTATTTT
.	TRBD1	TRBV11-2	TRBJ1-1	CASSLGTGGRTEAFF	TGTGCCAGCAGCTTAGGGACAGGGGGGCGCACTGAAGCTTTCTTT
.	TRBD1	TRBV12-5	TRBJ2-2	CASGSPDRGDTGELFF	TGTGCCAGTGGTTCCCCGGACAGGGGAGACACCGGGGAGCTGTTTTTT
.	.	TRBV5-1	TRBJ1-3	CASSLDMGSGNTIYF	TGCGCCAGCAGCTTGGATATGGGCTCTGGAAACACCATATATTTT
.	.	TRBV19	TRBJ1-3	CASTSMGGITGNTIYF	TGTGCCAGTACCTCAATGGGGGGAATAACTGGAAACACCATATATTTT
.	TRBD1	TRBV10-3	TRBJ1-2	CAISESNRGEGYTF	TGTGCCATCAGTGAGTCGAACAGGGGTGAGGGCTACACCTTC
.	TRBD1	TRBV29-1	TRBJ1-1	CSAGQGEGSEAFF	TGCAGCGCTGGACAGGGGGAGGGCTCTGAAGCTTTCTTT
.	.	TRBV19	TRBJ2-2	CASRSGITGELFF	TGTGCCAGTAGATCGGGGATCACCGGGGAGCTGTTTTTT
few	.	TRBV15	TRBJ1-4	CATSRDGAESEKLFF	TGTGCCACCAGCAGAGACGGGGCGGAAAGTGAAAAACTGTTTTTT
.	.	TRBV6-6	TRBJ1-5	CASRITGQTNQPQHF	TGTGCCAGCAGGATTACAGGGCAGACAAATCAGCCCCAGCATTTT
.	.	TRBV9	TRBJ2-6	CASSPHEGSFTGANVLTF	TGTGCCAGCAGCCCCCATGAAGGGAGCTTTACCGGGGCCAACGTCCTGACTTTC
.	.	TRBV10-2	TRBJ1-1	CASSGTGSTEAFF	TGCGCCAGCAGTGGTACCGGGAGCACTGAAGCTTTCTTT
.	TRBD1	TRBV27	TRBJ1-4	CASSLAGTGYEKLFF	TGTGCCAGCAGTCTGGCCGGGACAGGGTATGAAAAACTGTTTTTT
.	.	TRBV6-4	TRBJ1-6	CASSPRMAESPLHF	TGTGCCAGCAGCCCCAGGATGGCGGAATCACCCCTCCACTTT
.	.	TRBV5-6	TRBJ2-2	CASSLLGVNTGELFF	TGTGCCAGCAGCTTGTTAGGGGTGAACACCGGGGAGCTGTTTTTT
.	.	TRBV9	TRBJ1-4	CASSSRGGPDEKLFF	TGTGCCAGCAGCTCTAGAGGGGGACCGGATGAAAAACTGTTTTTT
.	.	TRBV10-3	TRBJ1-1	CAISDGNTEAFF	TGTGCCATCAGTGACGGGAACACTGAAGCTTTCTTT
.	TRBD1	TRBV5-4	TRBJ2-5	CAFSGQGQETQYF	TGTGCCTTCTCGGGACAGGGCCAAGAGACCCAGTACTTC
once	.	TRBV19	TRBJ2-5	CASSIQLQETQYF	TGTGCCAGTAGTATCCAGTTACAAGAGACCCAGTACTTC
.	.	TRBV27	TRBJ2-5	CASSLLGETQYF	TGTGCCAGCAGTTTGCTGGGAGAGACCCAGTACTTC
.	.	TRBV7-8	TRBJ1-1	CASSLEPTGSAMNTEAFF	TGTGCCAGCAGCTTAGAGCCCACGGGTTCGGCGATGAACACTGAAGCTTTCTTT
.	.	TRBV11-2	TRBJ2-7	CASSSGHHPVEQYF	TGTGCCAGCAGCTCGGGACACCATCCAGTCGAGCAGTACTTC
.	.	TRBV4-3	TRBJ1-6	CASSFGGEKGRPLHF	TGCGCCAGCAGCTTCGGAGGGGAGAAGGGTAGACCCCTCCACTTT
.	.	TRBV5-6	TRBJ1-2	CASSLGQGAYGYTF	TGTGCCAGCAGCTTGGGGCAGGGCGCCTATGGCTACACCTTC